Below are 7 T cell receptor beta chains sequenced from a single sample in a study of T cells in localized non-small cell lung cancer. Only in-frame clones appear in the TCRdb table, and some are missing; sequencing was by immunoSEQ multiplex PCR. The repertoire has tens of thousands of clones, 87% of them found once; the top ten carry more than 14%. The input for sequencing was peripheral blood, taken before any cancer treatment. Receptors originate from a man aged 35-75 years with stage I squamous cell lung carcinoma.

The rearrangement uses TRBV5-6 and TRBJ1-4, with TRBD1 matching 7 bases. CDR1 and CDR2 from the germline V gene are SGHDT and YYEEEE. The V segment lost 4 bases and the J segment 8 bases; nucleotides outside the gene matches: 11. The CDR3 runs 15 residues. The CDR3 nucleotides read TGTGCCAGCAGCGTAACAGGGGCCGCCCTAGAAAAACTGTTTTTT. It yields the protein CASSVTGAALEKLFF.

This chain links TRBV5-6 with TRBJ2-1, with D uncertain. Trimming cost V 4 bases and J 1 base, with 6 bases left between them. The CDR3 consists of 13 residues. CDR1 and CDR2 (germline): SGHDT, YYEEEE. CDR3 amino acids: CASSLISYNEQFF. As DNA, the CDR3 is TGTGCCAGCAGCCTAATTTCCTACAATGAGCAGTTCTTC.

The V call is TRBV15, the J call TRBJ2-7; TRBD1 matches 9 bases. The germline gives CDR1 LNHNV, CDR2 YYDKDF (reference sequence). The CDR3 is made up of 15 amino acids. V was pared by 0 bases and J by 6 bases, with 6 bases of the junction left unmatched. This chain's CDR3 is CATSRDRGTGFEQYF. CDR3 sequence (DNA): TGTGCCACCAGCAGAGATAGGGGGACAGGGTTCGAGCAGTACTTC.

The V call is TRBV5-1, the J call TRBJ1-1, with D perhaps TRBD1 (6 bases). V lost 7 bases and J lost 1, with 17 bases in between. The CDR3 runs 15 residues. CDR1 SGHRS and CDR2 YFSETQ come from the germline V gene. The CDR3 loop is CASSFTGMANTEAFF. Here the CDR3 DNA reads TGCGCCAGCTCCTTTACAGGGATGGCGAACACTGAAGCTTTCTTT.

The rearrangement uses TRBV11-2 and TRBJ1-1; D gene unclear. Between the trimmed V and J ends, which lost 7 bases and 6 bases, there was a span of 15 bases. This CDR3 is 13 amino acids long. Germline lookup yields CDR1 SGHAT and CDR2 FQNNGV. CDR3 in DNA: TGTGCCAGCACCAACCTCCGAGGGCCTGAAGCTTTCTTT. This sequence encodes CASTNLRGPEAFF.

V usage is TRBV5-6 and J usage is TRBJ2-3, with TRBD1 matching 7 bases. Germline lookup yields CDR1 SGHDT and CDR2 YYEEEE. This CDR3 region has 16 residues. V lost 2 bases, J lost 2 bases, and 8 bases stayed unmatched. The CDR3: CASSLKTGTDTDTQYF. CDR3 bases: TGTGCCAGCAGCTTAAAGACCGGGACAGACACAGATACGCAGTATTTT. Together with reference TRBV5-6 and TRBJ2-3, the CDR3 gives the full variable domain: DAGVTQSPTHLIKTRGQQVTLRCSPKSGHDTVSWYQQALGQGPQFIFQYYEEEERQRGNFPDRFSGHQFPNYSSELNVNALLLGDSALYLCASSLKTGTDTDTQYFGPGTRLTVL.

The chain is built from TRBV6-5 and TRBJ1-6; 8 positions agree with TRBD1. The V gene end was trimmed by 6 bases and the J gene end by 10 bases; junction bases not matched to a gene: 11. The CDR3 length is 15 residues. Germline-derived CDR1 and CDR2 are MNHEY and SVGAGI. CDR3 bases: TGTGCCAGCAGCGCCACTAGACAGGGGAGATCACCCCTCCACTTT. The encoded protein is CASSATRQGRSPLHF.